Below, 30 T cell receptor beta chains from the same sample are listed, as sequenced in a study of blood T cell repertoires in COVID-19. Some clones are missing from TCRdb's copy, which holds only in-frame ones; the method was immunoSEQ multiplex PCR. There are more than 300,000 clones in the sample; roughly nine tenths occur only once, and over 1.5% lies in the top ten. Sequenced: peripheral blood. These receptors were taken from a woman aged 25 to 39 with COVID-19, enrolled during active disease.

The chain uses TRBV19 and TRBJ1-5, with D possibly being TRBD1 (6 bases). CDR3 length: 16 amino acids. The germline V gene encodes CDR1 LNHDA and CDR2 SQIVND (reference sequence). The V end lost 1 base, the J end lost 4 bases, and 14 bases lay between the germline ends. The CDR3, as DNA: TGTGCCAGTAGTATAGTGAGAGGGGGGGGAAATCAGCCCCAGCATTTT. The encoded protein is CASSIVRGGGNQPQHF. The complete variable domain, with remaining parts taken from reference TRBV19 and TRBJ1-5, reads DGGITQSPKYLFRKEGQNVTLSCEQNLNHDAMYWYRQDPGQGLRLIYYSQIVNDFQKGDIAEGYSVSREKKESFPLTVTSAQKNPTAFYLCASSIVRGGGNQPQHFGDGTRLSIL.

This clone was seen a handful of times. The chain carries TRBV4-2 and TRBJ1-5; possibly TRBD1 for D (5 bases). The CDR3 loop spans 15 amino acids. Germline assignment: CDR1 LGHNA and CDR2 YNFKEQ. V gave up 1 base and J gave up 4 bases, with 11 bases separating them. The DNA for the CDR3 is TGTGCCAGCAGCCAAGGGCGGGGGGGGAATCAGCCCCAGCATTTT. As protein: CASSQGRGGNQPQHF.

The chain employs TRBV19 and TRBJ1-3, with 7 bases lining up with TRBD1. The germline V gene encodes CDR1 LNHDA and CDR2 SQIVND (reference sequence). V was clipped by 7 bases and J by 0 bases; unmatched bases: 6. This CDR3 spans 15 amino acids. CDR3 residues: CASKGAARSGNTIYF. CDR3 coding DNA: TGTGCCAGTAAGGGGGCAGCTCGCTCTGGAAACACCATATATTTT.

V gene TRBV7-9 combines with J gene TRBJ2-1; TRBD1 aligns across 7 bases. J was trimmed by 10 bases and V by 1 base; bases with no gene match: 10. Germline CDR1 SEHNR, CDR2 FQNEAQ (reference sequence). This CDR3 is 15 amino acids long. The CDR3 nucleotides are TGTGCCAGCAGCTTAGGCGGCGGACAGGCACGAGAGCAGTTCTTC. It encodes CASSLGGGQAREQFF. Full variable domain (rest looked up from reference TRBV7-9 and TRBJ2-1): DTGVSQNPRHKITKRGQNVTFRCDPISEHNRLYWYRQTLGQGPEFLTYFQNEAQLEKSRLLSDRFSAERPKGSFSTLEIQRTEQGDSAMYLCASSLGGGQAREQFFGPGTRLTVL.

The chain couples TRBV24-1 to TRBJ1-3; 9 bases match TRBD1. This CDR3 is built from 17 residues. CDR1 and CDR2 from the germline V gene are KGHDR and SFDVKD. J lost 1 base, V lost 8 bases, and 11 bases had no gene match. CDR3 coding DNA: TGTGCCACCACTCTACTAGGCGGGACAGGGTCTGGAAACACCATATATTTT. Translating it yields CATTLLGGTGSGNTIYF.

The rearrangement links TRBV27 to TRBJ2-7, with TRBD1 matching 7 bases. Germline V gene lookup returns CDR1 MNHEY and CDR2 SMNVEV (reference sequence). Germline trimming cut 4 bases from V and 0 bases from J; bases unmatched to any gene: 9. The CDR3 consists of 16 residues. The CDR3 DNA reads TGTGCCAGCAGTTCGGCGGTGACAGGGCACTCCTACGAGCAGTACTTC. Translating gives CASSSAVTGHSYEQYF.

The chain is built from TRBV4-2 and TRBJ2-7; 7 nucleotides match TRBD2. The V segment lost 4 bases and the J segment 13 bases; nucleotides outside the gene matches: 10. The CDR3 extends over 12 amino acids. Germline V gene data show CDR1 as LGHNA and CDR2 as YNFKEQ. The CDR3 region is CASSPGDYRVYF. CDR3 DNA sequence: TGTGCCAGCAGCCCCGGGGACTACCGGGTCTACTTC.

Only a few counts were recorded for this clone. The rearrangement uses TRBV10-2 and TRBJ1-5; D is unclear. Trimming took 0 bases from V and 0 from J, leaving 6 bases between them. The germline V gene encodes CDR1 WSHSY and CDR2 SAAADI. This CDR3 is built from 15 residues. CDR3 residues: CASSESRGSNQPQHF. The DNA for the CDR3 is TGCGCCAGCAGTGAGTCGAGAGGTAGCAATCAGCCCCAGCATTTT.

The gene calls are TRBV21-1 and TRBJ2-5; the table gives TRBD1 as D, unverified against the DNA. TRBV21-1 is a pseudogene locus. This CDR3 region has 17 residues. CDR3 protein: CASSKDAHPWYQETQYF. The DNA of the CDR3 is TGTGCCAGCAGCAAAGACGCACACCCTTGGTACCAAGAGACCCAGTACTTC.

The V and J genes are TRBV4-3 and TRBJ1-1, with D possibly being TRBD1 (5 bases). Germline values: CDR1 LGHNA, CDR2 YSLEER. This CDR3 comprises 15 residues. Trimming pared 0 bases from V and 4 bases from J, leaving 12 bases between. The CDR3: CASSQEYPRVTEAFF. Here the CDR3 DNA reads TGCGCCAGCAGCCAAGAATATCCCAGGGTCACTGAAGCTTTCTTT.

V gene TRBV12-5 combines with J gene TRBJ2-7; TRBD2 matches 9 bases. Germline assignment: CDR1 LGHNT and CDR2 FRNRAP. V gave up 11 bases and J gave up 5 bases; unmatched junction bases: 10. The CDR3 extends over 13 amino acids. CDR3 loop: CAGPSGGPHEQYF. CDR3 bases: TGTGCTGGTCCAAGCGGGGGGCCCCACGAGCAGTACTTC.

The chain has TRBV5-6 and TRBJ1-1, with D maybe TRBD1 (6 bases). Germline-derived CDR1 and CDR2 are SGHDT and YYEEEE. The CDR3 contains 15 residues. V gave up 2 bases and J gave up 0 bases, with 11 bases separating them. The CDR3 nucleotides are TGTGCCAGCAGCTTTTATCAGGGGTTGAACACTGAAGCTTTCTTT. This codes for CASSFYQGLNTEAFF.

J is TRBJ2-2 and V is TRBV7-9; D may be TRBD2 (6 bases). This CDR3 contains 15 residues. From germline, CDR1 is SEHNR and CDR2 FQNEAQ (reference sequence). Trimming removed 1 base from V and 5 bases from J, with 11 bases in between. CDR3 amino acids: CASSLVISGTGELFF. For the CDR3, the DNA is TGTGCCAGCAGCTTAGTGATAAGCGGGACCGGGGAGCTGTTTTTT. The full variable domain, rest sourced from reference TRBV7-9 and TRBJ2-2, is DTGVSQNPRHKITKRGQNVTFRCDPISEHNRLYWYRQTLGQGPEFLTYFQNEAQLEKSRLLSDRFSAERPKGSFSTLEIQRTEQGDSAMYLCASSLVISGTGELFFGEGSRLTVL.

V and J are TRBV7-9 and TRBJ2-2, with TRBD2 identical over 8 bases. With 7 bases clipped from V and 5 bases from J, the junction kept 12 bases outside the gene matches. Germline V lookup: CDR1 SEHNR, CDR2 FQNEAQ (reference sequence). The CDR3 is made up of 16 amino acids. The CDR3 region is CASTGSGTSGTGELFF. CDR3 nucleotides: TGTGCCAGCACCGGATCCGGGACTAGTGGGACCGGGGAGCTGTTTTTT.

This clone was observed once. The genes are TRBV19 and TRBJ1-2; a possible D gene is TRBD1 (5 bases). Germline lookup yields CDR1 LNHDA and CDR2 SQIVND (reference sequence). CDR3 length: 13 amino acids. The V end lost 3 bases, the J end lost 6 bases, and 11 bases lay between the germline ends. CDR3 protein: CASSIAGLHGYTF. The CDR3 DNA is TGTGCCAGTAGTATTGCGGGGCTTCATGGCTACACCTTC.

The chain recombines TRBV11-2 with TRBJ1-1; a weak D match, TRBD1 (5 bases). Germline lookup yields CDR1 SGHAT and CDR2 FQNNGV. The CDR3 spans 14 residues. Trimming stripped 2 bases from V and 1 base from J, with 8 bases between. The chain's CDR3 is CASSLMQGNTEAFF. In DNA form, the CDR3 reads TGTGCCAGCAGCTTAATGCAGGGGAACACTGAAGCTTTCTTT. Full variable domain (rest looked up from reference TRBV11-2 and TRBJ1-1): EAGVAQSPRYKIIEKRQSVAFWCNPISGHATLYWYQQILGQGPKLLIQFQNNGVVDDSQLPKDRFSAERLKGVDSTLKIQPAKLEDSAVYLCASSLMQGNTEAFFGQGTRLTVV.

The J gene is TRBJ2-1, the V gene TRBV29-1; 8 nucleotides align to TRBD1. This CDR3 region has 17 residues. Germline CDR1 and CDR2: SQVTM and ANQGSEA. Unmatched junction bases numbered 8, after V lost 0 bases and J lost 1 base. The CDR3 DNA is TGCAGCGTTGAAGATGGACAGGGTTTCGTATCCTACAATGAGCAGTTCTTC. Protein: CSVEDGQGFVSYNEQFF.

V usage is TRBV4-1 and J usage is TRBJ1-4; D is unresolved. The germline CDR1 and CDR2 sequences are MGHRA and YSYEKL. This CDR3 comprises 15 residues. Between the trimmed V and J ends, which lost 0 bases and 8 bases, there was a span of 13 bases. In DNA, the CDR3 is TGCGCCAGCAGCCAAGATTGGAGGGTTGAGGAAAAACTGTTTTTT. Translating it yields CASSQDWRVEEKLFF.

The chain carries TRBV19 and TRBJ1-2; 9 bases map to TRBD1. The CDR3 runs 14 residues. V lost 9 bases and J lost 0; bases outside the gene matches: 5. Germline CDR1 is LNHDA and CDR2 is SQIVND (reference sequence). The CDR3, as DNA: TGTGCCAGCCGACAGGGGGGTACTAACTATGGCTACACCTTC. It specifies CASRQGGTNYGYTF.

J is TRBJ1-2 and V is TRBV14; D unresolved. The CDR3 is made up of 13 amino acids. V shed 2 bases and J shed 4 bases, with 8 bases lying between them. CDR1 is SGHDN, CDR2 FVKESK, per germline. CDR3 loop: CASSQLNLYGYTF. In DNA form, the CDR3 reads TGTGCCAGCAGCCAACTAAACCTCTATGGCTACACCTTC.

This chain links TRBV14 with TRBJ1-1, with D perhaps matching TRBD1 (6 bases). This CDR3 contains 13 residues. CDR1 is SGHDN, CDR2 FVKESK, per germline. V lost 8 bases and J 0 bases, leaving 10 bases between the germline ends. The CDR3 reads CASLGQLNTEAFF. CDR3 DNA sequence: TGTGCCAGCTTAGGACAGTTGAACACTGAAGCTTTCTTT.

The rearrangement uses TRBV12-5 and TRBJ1-2; unclear D gene. Germline V gene lookup returns CDR1 LGHNT and CDR2 FRNRAP. This CDR3 contains 14 residues. V was clipped by 3 bases and J by 1 base, with 9 bases between them. CDR3 sequence (DNA): TGTGCTAGTGGTTTCGGAGGAGGTAACTATGGCTACACCTTC. This sequence encodes CASGFGGGNYGYTF.

This chain links TRBV10-3 with TRBJ2-3; 12 bases are a match to TRBD1. The CDR3 is 14 residues long. J gave up 3 bases and V 6 bases, and 1 base lay outside the gene matches. Germline V gene data show CDR1 as ENHRY and CDR2 as SYGVKD. The CDR3 DNA reads TGTGCCATCAGGGGACAGGGGGCGACAGATACGCAGTATTTT. Residues: CAIRGQGATDTQYF.

This clone was observed once. The rearrangement joins TRBV6-6 to TRBJ1-2, with 9 bases identical to TRBD1. The CDR3 consists of 14 residues. V shed 8 bases, J shed 5 bases, and the junction held 9 bases outside the gene matches. Per germline, CDR1 MNHNY and CDR2 SVGAGI (reference sequence). The DNA of the CDR3 is TGTGCCAGCCAAAGGGACAGGGCTTCATATGGCTACACCTTC. Amino acids: CASQRDRASYGYTF.

The rearrangement uses TRBV4-3 and TRBJ2-7; 14 nucleotides line up with TRBD2. V trimming: 0 bases; J trimming: 2 bases; junction bases outside the gene matches: 6. Germline V gives CDR1 LGHNA, CDR2 YSLEER. This CDR3 is 18 amino acids long. CDR3 nucleotides: TGCGCCAGCAGCCAAGAGGTAGGGACTAGCGGGGGAACCTACGAGCAGTACTTC. The encoded protein is CASSQEVGTSGGTYEQYF.

The chain recombines TRBV3-1 (or the pseudogene TRBV3-2) with TRBJ2-3; 10 nucleotides agree with TRBD2. This CDR3 has 18 residues. Germline CDR1 is LGHDT and CDR2 is YNNKEL (reference sequence). The ends lost 1 base at V and 4 bases at J; junction bases unmatched: 11. The CDR3 spells CASSQVRFLGLAADTQYF. CDR3 DNA sequence: TGTGCCAGCAGCCAAGTCCGGTTTCTTGGACTAGCGGCAGATACGCAGTATTTT.

This chain uses TRBV28 with TRBJ1-1; no clear D. The CDR3 is 12 residues long. Germline loops: CDR1 MDHEN, CDR2 SYDVKM. The V end lost 7 bases, the J end lost 3 bases, and 9 bases lay between the germline ends. DNA of the CDR3: TGTGCCAGCAATACGGACTACACTGAAGCTTTCTTT. This encodes CASNTDYTEAFF.

The chain joins TRBV18 to TRBJ2-1, with a possible D match to TRBD1 (6 bases). The CDR3 sequence is 16 residues long. Deletions cut 3 bases from V and 8 bases from J, with 20 bases between. Germline loops: CDR1 KGHSH, CDR2 LQKENI. This chain's CDR3 is CASSPTLQGRKDEQFF. The CDR3 nucleotides read TGTGCCAGCTCACCCACCTTACAGGGTCGGAAGGATGAGCAGTTCTTC.

This chain joins TRBV7-9 and TRBJ1-2; D call uncertain. Germline V gene data show CDR1 as SEHNR and CDR2 as FQNEAQ (reference sequence). There are 10 residues in the CDR3. The V and J ends lost 10 bases and 5 bases respectively, with 8 bases between them. This chain's CDR3 is CATDLYGYTF. The CDR3 DNA is TGTGCCACCGACTTGTATGGCTACACCTTC.

The rearrangement uses TRBV5-1 and TRBJ1-3; 9 nucleotides agree with TRBD1. CDR1 and CDR2 from the germline V gene are SGHRS and YFSETQ. Trimming at V came to 2 bases and at J to 4 bases, leaving 7 bases not matched to a gene. The length of the CDR3 is 16 residues. For the CDR3, the DNA is TGCGCCAGCAGCTTTGACGGACAGGGGCGGGGAAACACCATATATTTT. The encoded protein is CASSFDGQGRGNTIYF.